This TCR beta chain was sequenced during a study of blood T cell repertoires in COVID-19. About the study: The analysed material was cDNA or gDNA that came from T cells, B-cell-depleted T cells, or PBMCs.

All enrollees were about 18 to 100 years old and from fewer than 30 US areas. Allocation to cohorts depended on clinical history reported by the participants. Using immunoSEQ multiplex PCR, the repertoire was profiled, and TCRdb retains in-frame clones only, with some absent. The sample lists fewer than 350,000 clones, around 84% occurring once. The ends were cut back, 4 bases at V and 0 bases at J, with 10 bases in the middle. The CDR3 consists of 14 residues. CDR1 and CDR2 from the germline V gene are MGHRA and YSYEKL. The chain carries TRBV4-1 and TRBJ2-7; perhaps TRBD1 as D (6 bases). This TCR derives from a woman in her forties or fifties who had recovered from COVID-19. What was sequenced was PBMCs or T cells enriched from blood (not recorded which). In DNA form, the CDR3 reads TGCGCCAGCAGCCGGCGACAGGTCTCCTACGAGCAGTACTTC. It yields the protein CASSRRQVSYEQYF.